The 8 T cell receptor beta chains below come from one sample, sequenced in a study of blood T cell repertoires in COVID-19. The protocol was immunoSEQ multiplex PCR, while the TCRdb copy is restricted to in-frame clones and leaves out a portion. The sample records around 260,000 clones, about 86% being singletons. The source material was PBMCs or T cells enriched from blood (not recorded which). All receptors come from a man aged 25-45 years with acute COVID-19.

The chain couples TRBV18 to TRBJ2-5, with unresolved D. CDR1 is KGHSH and CDR2 is LQKENI in the germline V gene. This CDR3 spans 13 amino acids. Trimming removed 2 bases at V and 0 bases at J, with 4 bases between. The CDR3 DNA reads as TGTGCCAGCTCACCAAACTACCAAGAGACCCAGTACTTC. Amino acid sequence: CASSPNYQETQYF.

This chain uses TRBV5-6 with TRBJ1-5; a weak D match, TRBD1 (6 bases). Trimming left V 4 bases short and J 0 bases short, with 8 bases between. Germline V gene sequence: CDR1 SGHDT, CDR2 YYEEEE. This CDR3 has 14 residues. CDR3: CASSRTVSNQPQHF. The CDR3 DNA sequence: TGTGCCAGCAGCCGGACAGTTAGCAATCAGCCCCAGCATTTT.

This chain connects TRBV6-2 or TRBV6-3 to TRBJ1-2; 7 bases match TRBD1. CDR3 length equals 13 residues. The junction had 4 bases not matched to a gene; V was cut back by 5 bases and J by 4 bases. The germline gives CDR1 MNHEY, CDR2 SVGEGT. The CDR3 reads CASSKTGSYGYTF. CDR3 nucleotides: TGTGCCAGCAGTAAGACAGGGTCCTATGGCTACACCTTC.

The gene calls are TRBV3-1 (or the pseudogene TRBV3-2) and TRBJ1-1, with D hard to call. V gave up 1 base and J gave up 2 bases, with 8 bases separating them. Germline CDR1 and CDR2: LGHDT and YNNKEL (reference sequence). CDR3 length equals 14 residues. As DNA, the CDR3 is TGTGCCAGCAGCCAAGTAAGAGCCAACACTGAAGCTTTCTTT. It encodes CASSQVRANTEAFF.

The chain combines TRBV7-2 with TRBJ1-5, with D maybe TRBD1 (5 bases). The CDR3 length is 15 residues. Germline V lookup: CDR1 SGHTA, CDR2 FQGNSA. V was cut by 4 bases and J by 3 bases, with 13 bases left in between. CDR3 sequence (DNA): TGTGCCAGCAGCTCCCAGGGACTTTTCAATCAGCCCCAGCATTTT. Its protein product is CASSSQGLFNQPQHF. Drawing the rest from reference TRBV7-2 and TRBJ1-5, the complete variable domain is GAGVSQSPSNKVTEKGKDVELRCDPISGHTALYWYRQSLGQGLEFLIYFQGNSAPDKSGLPSDRFSAERTGGSVSTLTIQRTQQEDSAVYLCASSSQGLFNQPQHFGDGTRLSIL.

The chain has TRBV27 and TRBJ2-7; 10 bases map to TRBD2. Per the germline V gene, CDR1 is MNHEY and CDR2 is SMNVEV (reference sequence). This CDR3 contains 16 residues. V lost 6 bases to trimming and J lost 4 bases; unmatched junction nucleotides: 12. The CDR3: CASSPLAGRVPYEQYV. The CDR3 nucleotides read TGTGCCAGCAGCCCACTAGCGGGGCGCGTTCCATACGAGCAGTACGTC.

The chain carries TRBV27 and TRBJ2-2; 9 bases map to TRBD1. The CDR3 is 16 amino acids. Germline CDR1 and CDR2: MNHEY and SMNVEV (reference sequence). Trimming at V came to 6 bases and at J to 5 bases, leaving 10 bases not matched to a gene. In nucleotides, the CDR3 is TGTGCCAGCAGCCGTATGGGGACAGGGTCTACCGGGGAGCTGTTTTTT. This translates into CASSRMGTGSTGELFF.

This chain links TRBV15 with TRBJ2-2, with D unclear. The germline gives CDR1 LNHNV, CDR2 YYDKDF (reference sequence). Trimming pared 9 bases from V and 1 base from J, leaving 9 bases between. The CDR3 consists of 13 residues. The CDR3 DNA is TGTGCCACGAACTATGGGAACACCGGGGAGCTGTTTTTT. This gives the protein CATNYGNTGELFF.